This T cell receptor beta chain was found in a study of blood T cell repertoires in COVID-19. Across the whole study: Samples representing acute and convalescent COVID-19 were sourced from the United States, Italy and Spain.

Clones were read by immunoSEQ multiplex PCR, and TCRdb kept only the in-frame ones, dropping some. The top ten hold about 10% of the sample, which has roughly 370,000 clones, about 87% seen once. Symptom resolution, clearance, or two negative PCRs marked donors in Cohort 3 as recovered. Germline V gives CDR1 SEHNR, CDR2 FQNEAQ (reference sequence). The CDR3 sequence is 14 residues long. V was trimmed by 1 base and J by 8 bases, leaving 14 bases between them. This chain joins TRBV7-9 and TRBJ1-2, with D unclear. The sequenced sample was PBMCs or T cells enriched from blood (not recorded which). This receptor was taken from a woman between 45 and 65 years old who had recovered from COVID-19. The CDR3 spells CASSLVPMAQGYTF. The CDR3 region has the DNA TGTGCCAGCAGCTTAGTACCCATGGCTCAAGGCTACACCTTC.